The rows below give T cell receptor beta chains drawn from one sample of a study of blood T cell repertoires in COVID-19. Sequencing was performed with immunoSEQ multiplex PCR; in TCRdb, only in-frame clones are kept and a portion is missing. In the table there are approximately 470,000 clones, around 90% of which are singletons. The material sequenced was PBMCs or T cells enriched from blood (not recorded which). These receptors came from a woman younger than 30 who had recovered from COVID-19. Each CDR3 is given with its conserved first and last residue. The D gene is left open where the match is weak. For some rows the clone size is stated as once, few or many, or as a class when expanded; others skip it.

V gene	J gene	clone size	D gene	CDR3 protein	CDR3 DNA
TRBV5-6	TRBJ1-4	.	.	CASSQSGRVSEKLFF	TGTGCCAGCAGCCAATCAGGGAGGGTTTCCGAAAAACTGTTTTTT
TRBV5-5	TRBJ1-5	.	.	CASSLDVGRFNQPQHF	TGTGCCAGCAGCTTGGATGTCGGTAGATTCAATCAGCCCCAGCATTTT
TRBV10-3	TRBJ2-7	.	TRBD1	CATHAGTGYEQYF	TGTGCCACCCACGCCGGGACAGGGTACGAGCAGTACTTC
TRBV19	TRBJ1-2	.	.	CASSMGFTGRNYGYTF	TGTGCCAGTAGTATGGGGTTTACAGGGAGAAACTATGGCTACACCTTC
TRBV7-8	TRBJ2-7	.	.	CASSLVDRWHEQYF	TGTGCCAGCAGCTTAGTGGACAGATGGCACGAGCAGTACTTC
TRBV6-5	TRBJ1-1	.	TRBD1	CASSTIQGAGAFF	TGTGCCAGCAGTACAATACAGGGGGCAGGAGCTTTCTTT
TRBV2	TRBJ1-1	.	.	CASSEGSGLWGTEAFF	TGTGCCAGCAGTGAGGGCTCAGGGCTCTGGGGCACTGAAGCTTTCTTT
TRBV15	TRBJ2-2	.	.	CATSRDQRVETGELFF	TGTGCCACCAGCAGAGATCAGAGGGTGGAGACCGGGGAGCTGTTTTTT
TRBV7-2	TRBJ2-2	.	TRBD1	CASSQQGQGGTGELFF	TGTGCCAGCAGCCAACAGGGACAGGGGGGAACCGGGGAGCTGTTTTTT
TRBV6-5	TRBJ1-1	.	.	CASSYSMGGEAFF	TGTGCCAGCAGTTACTCGATGGGGGGTGAAGCTTTCTTT
TRBV14	TRBJ1-1	once	.	CASSQVRGQNTEAFF	TGTGCCAGCAGCCAAGTGAGAGGACAGAACACTGAAGCTTTCTTT
TRBV28	TRBJ2-5	.	.	CASSFEGRGETQYF	TGTGCCAGCAGTTTTGAGGGCAGGGGAGAGACCCAGTACTTC
TRBV10-1	TRBJ1-6	.	.	CASSEGPRTAYSPLHF	TGCGCCAGCAGTGAGGGTCCGCGGACAGCCTATTCACCCCTCCACTTT
TRBV5-4	TRBJ2-7	.	TRBD2	CASRPGLAGEQYF	TGTGCCAGCAGGCCCGGACTAGCGGGGGAGCAGTACTTC
TRBV5-1	TRBJ1-2	once	.	CASSPGLQNYGYTF	TGCGCCAGCAGCCCGGGACTACAGAACTATGGCTACACCTTC
TRBV6-5	TRBJ2-2	.	.	CASSYNTGAGELFF	TGTGCCAGCAGTTACAACACCGGGGCCGGGGAGCTGTTTTTT
TRBV7-2	TRBJ2-5	.	TRBD2	CASSLGSGGGETQYF	TGTGCCAGCAGCTTAGGTAGCGGGGGGGGAGAGACCCAGTACTTC
TRBV19	TRBJ1-2	.	.	CASSIDNNYGYTF	TGTGCCAGTAGTATCGACAACAACTATGGCTACACCTTC
TRBV6-5	TRBJ2-7	.	.	CASSRGGANEQYF	TGTGCCAGCAGTAGGGGGGGGGCGAACGAGCAGTACTTC
TRBV27	TRBJ1-1	.	.	CASSTGWSTEAFF	TGTGCCAGCAGTACGGGGTGGAGCACTGAAGCTTTCTTT
TRBV5-1	TRBJ2-1	.	TRBD1	CASSSPGTGTYNEQFF	TGCGCCAGCAGCTCACCCGGGACAGGGACCTACAATGAGCAGTTCTTC
TRBV5-1	TRBJ2-5	.	TRBD1	CASRSTGGFLETQYF	TGCGCCAGCAGGTCGACAGGGGGCTTTTTGGAGACCCAGTACTTC
TRBV5-6	TRBJ1-1	.	TRBD1	CASSLRDRGSYTEAFF	TGTGCCAGCAGCTTGAGGGACAGGGGGTCTTACACTGAAGCTTTCTTT
TRBV7-2	TRBJ1-2	.	.	CASSLELKEIYGYTF	TGTGCCAGCAGCCTAGAACTGAAAGAGATCTATGGCTACACCTTC
TRBV27	TRBJ1-5	.	TRBD1	CASTPSGGHQPQHF	TGTGCCAGCACCCCTTCAGGGGGGCATCAGCCCCAGCATTTT
TRBV14	TRBJ2-6	.	.	CASSQRKGAQVSGANVLTF	TGTGCCAGCAGCCAACGGAAAGGGGCGCAGGTAAGTGGGGCCAACGTCCTGACTTTC
TRBV7-9	TRBJ2-7	.	.	CASSQQSSYEQYF	TGTGCCAGCAGCCAACAGTCCTCCTACGAGCAGTACTTC
TRBV5-1	TRBJ2-7	.	.	CASSSQALSYEQYF	TGCGCCAGCAGCTCGCAGGCCCTCTCCTACGAGCAGTACTTC
TRBV18	TRBJ2-3	.	TRBD2	CASSPPNGQSGGGTDTQYF	TGTGCCAGCTCACCACCGAATGGCCAAAGTGGGGGGGGGACAGATACGCAGTATTTT
TRBV7-6	TRBJ2-7	once	TRBD2	CASSSPGGYEQYF	TGTGCCAGCAGCTCCCCGGGGGGGTACGAGCAGTACTTC
TRBV2	TRBJ2-5	.	TRBD2	CASNGASGGVETQYF	TGTGCCAGCAATGGAGCTAGCGGGGGGGTAGAGACCCAGTACTTC